The 16 T cell receptor beta chains presented below share a single source sample, sequenced in a study of T-cell reconstitution after alpha-beta-depleted transplantation in children. Unique molecular identifiers tagged the TCRbeta library. TCRdb reanalysed the PCR reads using MiXCR and keeps one entry per CDR3 protein. The sample includes 170,000 or so distinct CDR3 sequences, approximately 7% of them seen just once. The material sequenced was PBMCs from the stem cell graft donor, taken from the stem cell graft. Receptors originate from a human donor who donated a stem cell graft to a child with Wiskott-Aldrich syndrome.

This clonotype was seen many times. The CDR3 sequence: CSASPLAGKQETQYF. The DNA for the CDR3 is TGCAGTGCTAGTCCTCTAGCGGGTAAACAAGAGACCCAGTACTTC. This chain uses TRBV20-1 with TRBJ2-5; the match to TRBD2 covers 8 bases. The CDR3 is 15 residues long. J was trimmed by 2 bases and V by 3 bases; bases with no gene match: 8. The germline gives CDR1 DFQATT, CDR2 SNEGSKA (reference sequence).

This clonotype was observed at least ten times. The chain is built from TRBV12-3 or TRBV12-4 and TRBJ2-1, with D perhaps TRBD2 (6 bases). The CDR3 is 15 amino acids. V was cut by 7 bases and J by 0 bases, with 13 bases left in between. In nucleotides, the CDR3 is TGTGCCAGCATCGCGACTAGTCGCTCCTACAATGAGCAGTTCTTC. It yields the protein CASIATSRSYNEQFF.

This clonotype was counted at least ten times. The gene calls are TRBV7-9 and TRBJ2-1; D unclear. The CDR3 spans 12 residues. V gave up 5 bases and J gave up 7 bases, with 9 bases separating them. Germline V gene sequence: CDR1 SEHNR, CDR2 FQNEAQ (reference sequence). CDR3 coding DNA: TGTGCCAGCAGCAATACATGGAATGAGCAGTTCTTC. It encodes CASSNTWNEQFF.

This clonotype was recorded at least ten times. The rearrangement uses TRBV5-6 and TRBJ2-2; D may be TRBD2 (5 bases). The CDR3 has 16 amino acids. Trimming left V 4 bases short and J 0 bases short, with 13 bases between. The germline CDR1 and CDR2 sequences are SGHDT and YYEEEE. This chain's CDR3 is CASSIPGEANTGELFF. CDR3 nucleotide sequence: TGTGCCAGCAGCATCCCCGGGGAAGCGAACACCGGGGAGCTGTTTTTT. Combining the CDR3 with reference TRBV5-6 and TRBJ2-2 gives the whole variable domain DAGVTQSPTHLIKTRGQQVTLRCSPKSGHDTVSWYQQALGQGPQFIFQYYEEEERQRGNFPDRFSGHQFPNYSSELNVNALLLGDSALYLCASSIPGEANTGELFFGEGSRLTVL.

Turning to this clonotype: A much bigger clone sits one base away, suggesting this may be a read error. The rearrangement links TRBV5-1 to TRBJ2-1; 11 nucleotides match TRBD2. CDR3 length equals 15 residues. V lost 5 bases to trimming and J lost 8 bases; unmatched junction nucleotides: 9. Germline V gene sequence: CDR1 SGHRS, CDR2 YFSETQ. The CDR3 coding sequence is TGCGCCAGCAGACAACTAGCGGGAGAGGGGGATGAGCAGTTCTTC. It yields the protein CASRQLAGEGDEQFF.

The chain recombines TRBV12-3 or TRBV12-4 with TRBJ2-2; TRBD2 agrees at 13 bases. The V gene end was trimmed by 7 bases and the J gene end by 5 bases; junction bases not matched to a gene: 4. The CDR3 loop spans 15 amino acids. The CDR3 sequence: CASTGLAGVTGELFF. The DNA of the CDR3 is TGTGCCAGCACCGGACTAGCGGGAGTGACCGGGGAGCTGTTTTTT.

This clonotype was picked up many times. The chain combines TRBV25-1 with TRBJ2-1, with D unresolved. The germline gives CDR1 MGHDK, CDR2 SYGVNS. The CDR3 covers 11 residues. Trimming removed 6 bases from V and 7 bases from J, with 7 bases in between. CDR3 sequence reads: CASSYQNEQFF. Written as DNA, the CDR3 is TGTGCCAGCAGCTACCAAAATGAGCAGTTCTTC.

In this sample, this clonotype turned up many times. CDR3 loop: CASSLASSYEQYF. CDR3 nucleotide sequence: TGTGCCAGCAGCTTAGCGTCATCCTACGAGCAGTACTTC. The rearrangement uses TRBV7-2 and TRBJ2-7; D is unclear. The V gene's germline CDR1 is SGHTA and CDR2 FQGNSA. The CDR3 is 13 amino acids. The V end was cut by 0 bases, the J end by 1 base, with 4 bases between.

This clonotype was found a few times. The chain has TRBV2 and TRBJ2-3, with TRBD1 identical over 7 bases. V was clipped by 5 bases and J by 1 base; unmatched bases: 0. Germline CDR1 SNHLY, CDR2 FYNNEI. This CDR3 spans 13 amino acids. The CDR3 protein is CASSTGGTDTQYF. The CDR3 coding sequence is TGTGCCAGCAGTACAGGGGGCACAGATACGCAGTATTTT. The complete variable domain, with remaining parts taken from reference TRBV2 and TRBJ2-3, reads EPEVTQTPSHQVTQMGQEVILRCVPISNHLYFYWYRQILGQKVEFLVSFYNNEISEKSEIFDDQFSVERPDGSNFTLKIRSTKLEDSAMYFCASSTGGTDTQYFGPGTRLTVL.

Points on this clonotype: This sequence may be a read error, since a much larger clone differs from it by one base. V and J are TRBV5-5 and TRBJ2-2, with a possible D match to TRBD2 (5 bases). This CDR3 comprises 15 residues. The germline CDR1 and CDR2 sequences are SGHKS and YYEKEE (reference sequence). CDR3 loop: CTSGSGWADTGELFF. The CDR3 region has the DNA TGTACCAGCGGATCCGGCTGGGCGGACACCGGGGAGCTGTTTTTT.

This clonotype was observed many times. The V gene is TRBV15, the J gene TRBJ2-1, with 10 positions matching TRBD1. The length of the CDR3 is 15 residues. The trim removed 5 bases at V and 4 bases at J, leaving 5 bases unmatched. Germline CDR1 LNHNV, CDR2 YYDKDF (reference sequence). CDR3 protein: CATSLDRGLYNEQFF. The CDR3 nucleotides are TGTGCCACCAGCCTAGACAGGGGGCTATACAATGAGCAGTTCTTC.

The J gene is TRBJ1-1, the V gene TRBV24-1; D unresolved. The CDR3 runs 15 residues. V was clipped by 7 bases and J by 1 base, with 15 bases between them. Germline-derived CDR1 and CDR2 are KGHDR and SFDVKD. The CDR3: CATSTKREANTEAFF. CDR3 nucleotide sequence: TGTGCCACCAGCACAAAGAGAGAAGCGAACACTGAAGCTTTCTTT.

The chain uses TRBV18 and TRBJ1-1, with D perhaps TRBD1 (5 bases). Looked up from germline, CDR1 is KGHSH and CDR2 is LQKENI. The ends were cut back, 3 bases at V and 5 bases at J, with 16 bases in the middle. The CDR3 consists of 15 residues. CDR3 sequence: CASSPSGQAITEAFF. The DNA for the CDR3 is TGTGCCAGCTCACCGTCGGGGCAGGCAATAACTGAAGCTTTCTTT.

The chain joins TRBV6-1 to TRBJ2-1; TRBD1 agrees at 12 bases. Germline V gene lookup returns CDR1 MNHNS and CDR2 SASEGT. The CDR3 extends over 16 amino acids. V was clipped by 8 bases and J by 10 bases; unmatched bases: 15. The CDR3 region has the DNA TGTGCCAGCCATCAGGGGGGGACAGGGGGCGCGGGAGAGCAGTTCTTC. It is translated as CASHQGGTGGAGEQFF.

This clonotype has a count of ten or more. The rearrangement links TRBV20-1 to TRBJ2-3, with TRBD2 identical over 7 bases. V gave up 4 bases and J gave up 4 bases; unmatched junction bases: 8. The germline CDR1 and CDR2 sequences are DFQATT and SNEGSKA (reference sequence). This CDR3 has 14 amino acids. Here the CDR3 reads CSANKRGRSDTQYF. The CDR3 DNA follows: TGCAGTGCTAATAAGCGGGGAAGGTCAGATACGCAGTATTTT.

This clonotype appeared many times. The CDR3 sequence is CASSYAALSEQFF. CDR3 nucleotides: TGTGCCAGCAGTTACGCCGCCCTCAGTGAGCAGTTCTTC. V gene TRBV6-2 or TRBV6-3 combines with J gene TRBJ2-1, with D unresolved. This CDR3 contains 13 residues. Germline V gives CDR1 MNHEY, CDR2 SVGEGT. The V and J ends lost 2 bases and 9 bases respectively, with 11 bases between them.